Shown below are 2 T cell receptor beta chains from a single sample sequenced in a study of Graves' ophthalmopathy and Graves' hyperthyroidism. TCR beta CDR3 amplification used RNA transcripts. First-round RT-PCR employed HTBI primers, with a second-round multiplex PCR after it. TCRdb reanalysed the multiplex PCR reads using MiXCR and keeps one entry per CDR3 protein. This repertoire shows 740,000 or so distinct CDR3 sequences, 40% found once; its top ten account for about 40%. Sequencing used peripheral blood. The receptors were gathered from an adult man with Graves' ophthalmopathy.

The CDR3 region is CASSTRGLATRYF. The CDR3 DNA reads TGTGCCAGCAGTACGCGGGGTTTAGCCACCAGGTACTTC. The chain uses TRBV28 and TRBJ2-5, with a possible D match to TRBD2 (6 bases). The CDR3 length is 13 residues. The germline CDR1 and CDR2 sequences are MDHEN and SYDVKM. Between the trimmed V and J ends, which lost 5 bases and 13 bases, there was a span of 20 bases.

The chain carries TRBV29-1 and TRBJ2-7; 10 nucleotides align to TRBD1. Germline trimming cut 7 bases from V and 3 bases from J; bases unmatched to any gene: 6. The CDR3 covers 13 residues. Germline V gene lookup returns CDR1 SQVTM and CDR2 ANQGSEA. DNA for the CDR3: TGCAGCGGTCAGACAGGGGGCTTCTACGAGCAGTACTTC. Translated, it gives CSGQTGGFYEQYF.